This TCR beta chain was found in a study of cytomegalovirus exposure and HLA in healthy donors. Germline-derived CDR1 and CDR2 are SEHNR and FQNEAQ (reference sequence). The CDR3 covers 17 residues. This clone was found once. The junction and the germline gene differ at one end; a read error may be behind it. Use of 60 Vbeta and 13 Jbeta primers characterized the PCR. Clones were read by immunoSEQ multiplex PCR, and TCRdb kept only the in-frame ones, dropping some. The sample shows 70,000 to 90,000 clones, 65% to 75% of them seen only once. The sequencing sample was made of PBMCs. This chain links TRBV7-9 with TRBJ2-7; a possible D gene is TRBD2 (6 bases). The sequence derives from a man in his fifties or sixties in good health and CMV-seronegative. In DNA, the CDR3 is TGTTCCAGCAGCACCGGGGGTTTCGGGGAGAGCTCCTACGAGCAGTACTTC. This translates into CSSSTGGFGESSYEQYF. Supplemented by reference TRBV7-9 and TRBJ2-7, the full variable domain reads DTGVSQNPRHKITKRGQNVTFRCDPISEHNRLYWYRQTLGQGPEFLTYFQNEAQLEKSRLLSDRFSAERPKGSFSTLEIQRTEQGDSAMYLCSSSTGGFGESSYEQYFGPGTRLTVT.